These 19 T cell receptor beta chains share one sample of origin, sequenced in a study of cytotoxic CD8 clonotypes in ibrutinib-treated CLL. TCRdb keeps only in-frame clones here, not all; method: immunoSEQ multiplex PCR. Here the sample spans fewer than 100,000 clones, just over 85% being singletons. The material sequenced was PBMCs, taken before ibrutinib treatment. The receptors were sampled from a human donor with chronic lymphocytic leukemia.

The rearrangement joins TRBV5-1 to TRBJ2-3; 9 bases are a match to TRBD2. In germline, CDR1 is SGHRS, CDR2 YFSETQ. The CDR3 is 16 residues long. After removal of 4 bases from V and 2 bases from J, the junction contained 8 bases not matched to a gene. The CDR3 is CASSIRLAELTDTQYF. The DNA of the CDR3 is TGCGCCAGCAGCATCCGACTAGCGGAACTCACAGATACGCAGTATTTT.

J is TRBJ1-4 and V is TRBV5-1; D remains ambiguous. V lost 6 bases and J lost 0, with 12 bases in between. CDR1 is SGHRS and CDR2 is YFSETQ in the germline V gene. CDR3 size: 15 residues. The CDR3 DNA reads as TGCGCCAGCACCGCTTACACTTCAACTAATGAAAAACTGTTTTTT. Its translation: CASTAYTSTNEKLFF.

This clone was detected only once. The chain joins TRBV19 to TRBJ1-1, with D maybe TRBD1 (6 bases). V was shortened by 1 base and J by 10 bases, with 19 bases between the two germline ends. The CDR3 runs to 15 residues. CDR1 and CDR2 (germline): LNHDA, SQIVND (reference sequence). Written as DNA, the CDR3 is TGTGCCAGTAGTATAGTGGGTGCACCGGGGGCTGGAGCTTTCTTT. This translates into CASSIVGAPGAGAFF.

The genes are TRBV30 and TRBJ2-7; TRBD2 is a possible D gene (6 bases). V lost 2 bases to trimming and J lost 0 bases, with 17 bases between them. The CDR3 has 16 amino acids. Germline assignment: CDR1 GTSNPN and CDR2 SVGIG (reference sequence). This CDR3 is CAWSKEGTLSSYEQYF. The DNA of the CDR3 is TGTGCCTGGAGTAAGGAGGGAACCCTGAGCTCCTACGAGCAGTACTTC.

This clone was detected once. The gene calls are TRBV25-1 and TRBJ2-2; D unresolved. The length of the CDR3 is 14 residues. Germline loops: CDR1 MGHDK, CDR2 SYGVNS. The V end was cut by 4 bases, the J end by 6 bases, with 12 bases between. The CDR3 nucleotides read TGTGCCAGCAGTGCGTCATTAGTGGCCGGGGAGCTGTTTTTT. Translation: CASSASLVAGELFF.

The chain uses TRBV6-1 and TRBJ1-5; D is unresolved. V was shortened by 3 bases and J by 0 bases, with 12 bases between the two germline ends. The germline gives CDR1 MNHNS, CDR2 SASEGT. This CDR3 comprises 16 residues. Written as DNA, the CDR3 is TGTGCCAGCAGTGAGGGGAGGTTCTATAGCAATCAGCCCCAGCATTTT. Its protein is CASSEGRFYSNQPQHF.

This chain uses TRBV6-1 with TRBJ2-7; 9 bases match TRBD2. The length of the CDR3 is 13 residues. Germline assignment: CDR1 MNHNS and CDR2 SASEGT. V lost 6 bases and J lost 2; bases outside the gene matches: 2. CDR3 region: CASSIAGAYEQYF. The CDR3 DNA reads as TGTGCCAGCAGCATAGCGGGAGCCTACGAGCAGTACTTC.

For the CDR3, the DNA is TGTGCCAGCAGCTCGAAGATCACGGGAGGGTCCTACAATGAGCAGTTCTTC. Translated, it gives CASSSKITGGSYNEQFF. The chain has TRBV5-8 and TRBJ2-1; 8 bases are shared with TRBD2. The J segment lost 1 base and the V segment lost 3 bases, leaving 9 bases of the junction unmatched. The CDR3 consists of 17 residues. Germline lookup yields CDR1 SGHTS and CDR2 YDEGEE.

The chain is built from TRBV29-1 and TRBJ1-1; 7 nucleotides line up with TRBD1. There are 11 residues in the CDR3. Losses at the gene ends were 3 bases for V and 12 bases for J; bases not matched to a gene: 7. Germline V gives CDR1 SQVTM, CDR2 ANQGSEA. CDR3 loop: CSVEAGQVTFF. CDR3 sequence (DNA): TGCAGCGTTGAGGCCGGACAGGTGACTTTCTTT.

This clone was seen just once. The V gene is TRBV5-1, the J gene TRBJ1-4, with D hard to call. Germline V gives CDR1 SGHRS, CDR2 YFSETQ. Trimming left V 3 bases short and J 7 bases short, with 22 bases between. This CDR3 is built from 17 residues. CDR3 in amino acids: CASSWRVGLSCPEKLFF. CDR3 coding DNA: TGCGCCAGCAGCTGGAGAGTAGGCCTGTCGTGTCCTGAAAAACTGTTTTTT.

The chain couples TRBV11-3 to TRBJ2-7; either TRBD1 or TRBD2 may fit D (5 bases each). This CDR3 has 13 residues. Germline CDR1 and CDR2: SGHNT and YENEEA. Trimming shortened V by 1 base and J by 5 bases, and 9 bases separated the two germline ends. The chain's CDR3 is CASSLARDHEQYF. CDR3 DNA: TGTGCCAGCAGCTTAGCCCGGGACCACGAGCAGTACTTC.

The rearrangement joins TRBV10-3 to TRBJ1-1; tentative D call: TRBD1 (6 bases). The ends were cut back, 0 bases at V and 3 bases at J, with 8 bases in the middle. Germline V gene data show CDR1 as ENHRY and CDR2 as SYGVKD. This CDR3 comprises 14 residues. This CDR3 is CAISESGGDTEAFF. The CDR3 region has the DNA TGTGCCATCAGTGAGTCAGGGGGGGACACTGAAGCTTTCTTT.

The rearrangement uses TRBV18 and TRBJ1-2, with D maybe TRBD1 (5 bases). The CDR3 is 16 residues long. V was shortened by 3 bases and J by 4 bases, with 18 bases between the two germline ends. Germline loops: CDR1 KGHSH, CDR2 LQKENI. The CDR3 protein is CASSPPGSGGTYGYTF. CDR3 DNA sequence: TGTGCCAGCTCACCGCCGGGTTCGGGGGGGACCTATGGCTACACCTTC.

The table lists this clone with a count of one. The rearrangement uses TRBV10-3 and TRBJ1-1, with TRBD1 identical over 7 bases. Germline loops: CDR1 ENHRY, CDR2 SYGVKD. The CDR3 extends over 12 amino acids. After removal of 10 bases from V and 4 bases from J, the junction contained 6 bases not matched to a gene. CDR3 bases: TGTGCCAGCTCAGGGGGGCTCACTGAAGCTTTCTTT. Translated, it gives CASSGGLTEAFF.

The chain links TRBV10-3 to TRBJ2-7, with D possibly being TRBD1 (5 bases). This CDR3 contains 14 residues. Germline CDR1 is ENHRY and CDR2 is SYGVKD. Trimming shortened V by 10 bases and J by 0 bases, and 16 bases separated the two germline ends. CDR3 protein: CATKTGTSSYEQYF. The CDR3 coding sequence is TGTGCCACCAAAACAGGTACAAGCTCCTACGAGCAGTACTTC.

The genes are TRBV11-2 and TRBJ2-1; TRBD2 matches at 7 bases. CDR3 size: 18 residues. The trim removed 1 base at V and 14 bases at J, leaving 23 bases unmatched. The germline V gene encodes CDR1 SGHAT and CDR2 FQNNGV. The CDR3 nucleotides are TGTGCCAGCAGCTTAGGAGTGTGGCGGGGGTCTCCTGTCTACAGCGAGTTCTTC. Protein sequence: CASSLGVWRGSPVYSEFF.

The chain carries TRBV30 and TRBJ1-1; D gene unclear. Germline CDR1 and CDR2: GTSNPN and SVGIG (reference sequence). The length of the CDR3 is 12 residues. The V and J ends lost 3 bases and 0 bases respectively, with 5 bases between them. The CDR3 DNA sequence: TGTGCCTGGAGGGGGATGAACACTGAAGCTTTCTTT. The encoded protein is CAWRGMNTEAFF.

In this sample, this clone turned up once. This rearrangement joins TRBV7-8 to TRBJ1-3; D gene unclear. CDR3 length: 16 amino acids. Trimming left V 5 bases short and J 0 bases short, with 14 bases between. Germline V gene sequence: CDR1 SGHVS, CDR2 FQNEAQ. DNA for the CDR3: TGTGCCAGCAGCCGTGGAGGCGCAGGCTCTGGAAACACCATATATTTT. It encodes CASSRGGAGSGNTIYF.

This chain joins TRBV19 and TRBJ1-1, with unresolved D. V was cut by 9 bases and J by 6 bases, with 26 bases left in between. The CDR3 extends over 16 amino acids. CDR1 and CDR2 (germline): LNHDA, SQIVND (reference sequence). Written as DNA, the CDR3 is TGTGCCAGCTCCCGGAACAGCGGGGTAAACCAGCCTGAAGCTTTCTTT. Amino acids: CASSRNSGVNQPEAFF.